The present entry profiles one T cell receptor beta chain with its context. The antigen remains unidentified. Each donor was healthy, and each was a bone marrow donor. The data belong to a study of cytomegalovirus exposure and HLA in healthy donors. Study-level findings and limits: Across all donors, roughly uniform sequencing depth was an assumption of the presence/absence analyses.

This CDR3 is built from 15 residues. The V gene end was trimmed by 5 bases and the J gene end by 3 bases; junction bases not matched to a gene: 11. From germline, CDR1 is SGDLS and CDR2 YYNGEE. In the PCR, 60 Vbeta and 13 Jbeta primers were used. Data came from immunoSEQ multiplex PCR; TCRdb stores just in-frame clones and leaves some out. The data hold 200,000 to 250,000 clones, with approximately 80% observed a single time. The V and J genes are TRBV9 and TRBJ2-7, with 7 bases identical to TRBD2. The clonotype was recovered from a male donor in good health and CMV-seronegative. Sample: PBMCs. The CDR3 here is CASSLGREGLYEQYF. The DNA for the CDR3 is TGTGCCAGCAGTCTTGGGAGGGAGGGCCTCTACGAGCAGTACTTC.